This is a list of T cell receptor beta chains from one sample in a study of blood T cell repertoires in COVID-19. Libraries were prepared by immunoSEQ multiplex PCR; TCRdb keeps only in-frame clonotypes and omits some of them. The table shows some 200,000 clones, with around four fifths occurring only once. Input material: peripheral blood. All receptors come from a man in his sixties with COVID-19, enrolled during active disease. The CDR3 runs from the conserved cysteine through the conserved F or W. Each record gives: clone size, V gene, D gene, J gene, CDR3 DNA, CDR3 protein. A D gene is named only where the DNA matches it firmly. Rows may omit the clone size; those that give it use once, few, many or a size class.

-	TRBV24-1	TRBD1	TRBJ2-3	TGTGCCACCAGTGATCCGGGACAGGATCTCACAGATACGCAGTATTTT	CATSDPGQDLTDTQYF
-	TRBV7-2	-	TRBJ1-2	TGTGCCAGCAGCCCCTTCAGGGCCTATGGCTACACCTTC	CASSPFRAYGYTF
-	TRBV7-2	-	TRBJ1-1	TGTGCCAGCAGCTTAGGTGGGCAGGGGAACACTGAAGCTTTCTTT	CASSLGGQGNTEAFF
-	TRBV30	-	TRBJ2-7	TGTGCCTGGAGTGGGGGGACAAGGGAAAGCTACGAGCAGTACTTC	CAWSGGTRESYEQYF
few	TRBV6-2/TRBV6-3	TRBD1	TRBJ2-7	TGTGCCAGCAGTTGGACAGGGAGTTTCTACGAGCAGTACTTC	CASSWTGSFYEQYF
-	TRBV15	TRBD2	TRBJ2-1	TGTGCCACCAGCAGAGCTCGGGTCGGAGCGGGACCCGTCTCCTACAATGAGCAGTTCTTC	CATSRARVGAGPVSYNEQFF
-	TRBV9	-	TRBJ1-1	TGTGCCAGCAGCGTAGAGCCCGAAGCCGGTGAAGCTTTCTTT	CASSVEPEAGEAFF
-	TRBV24-1	TRBD1	TRBJ2-1	TGTGCCACCAGTGCCGTGGCACAGGGGGCAAGGAATGAGCAGTTCTTC	CATSAVAQGARNEQFF
-	TRBV5-1	-	TRBJ2-1	TGCGCCAGCGACCCCGGGACTCGGGCCTACAATGAGCAGTTCTTC	CASDPGTRAYNEQFF
-	TRBV18	-	TRBJ2-1	TGTGCCAGCTCACCCGAGAATAGTAATGAGCAGTTCTTC	CASSPENSNEQFF
-	TRBV28	TRBD1	TRBJ1-5	TGTGCCAGCAGCCGGCCCGGGACAGGTAGGCAGCCCCAGCATTTT	CASSRPGTGRQPQHF
-	TRBV18	-	TRBJ1-1	TGTGCCAGCTCACCACCCGACAGACCCTCAGCAGCTTTCTTT	CASSPPDRPSAAFF
-	TRBV2	-	TRBJ1-4	TGTGCCAGCAGTGAAGATGGCAGGGGTAACGAAAAACTGTTTTTT	CASSEDGRGNEKLFF
once	TRBV19	-	TRBJ1-1	TGTGCCAGTAGTATGTTGGCCGGCCAGGGGAACACTGAAGCTTTCTTT	CASSMLAGQGNTEAFF
once	TRBV5-6	-	TRBJ1-2	TGTGCCAGCAGCTGGACACAGAATAACTATGGCTACACCTTC	CASSWTQNNYGYTF
once	TRBV19	TRBD1	TRBJ1-1	TGTGCCAGTAGGACAGGGGGCGCGTACACTGAAGCTTTCTTT	CASRTGGAYTEAFF
-	TRBV19	-	TRBJ1-1	TGTGCCAGTAAGGACAGAGAGAGGTGGGGGAACACTGAAGCTTTCTTT	CASKDRERWGNTEAFF
-	TRBV10-3	-	TRBJ2-1	TGTGCCATCAGTGAGCCTACAGGGGAGCAGTTCTTC	CAISEPTGEQFF
-	TRBV4-1	-	TRBJ1-6	TGCGCCAGCAGCCAAGAGTCCCCCTCAGTGTATAATTCACCCCTCCACTTT	CASSQESPSVYNSPLHF
few	TRBV9	TRBD2	TRBJ2-2	TGTGCCAGCAGCTTAGGACTAGCATACACCGGGGAGCTGTTTTTT	CASSLGLAYTGELFF
-	TRBV7-9	TRBD1	TRBJ1-4	TGTGCCAGCAGCTCAGGACAGGGGGCGAGTGAAAAACTGTTTTTT	CASSSGQGASEKLFF
many	TRBV14	-	TRBJ1-1	TGTGCCAGCAGCCCAAGGGCGGGGGGAACTGAAGCTTTCTTT	CASSPRAGGTEAFF
-	TRBV27	-	TRBJ1-5	TGTGCCAGCAGTCAGGGTACGGTTGGCAATCAGCCCCAGCATTTT	CASSQGTVGNQPQHF
once	TRBV29-1	-	TRBJ2-2	TGCAGCGTTGATATCCGTGACACCGGGGAGCTGTTTTTT	CSVDIRDTGELFF
-	TRBV7-3	-	TRBJ2-7	TGTGCCAGCAGCTTGGCTCAGGGTCCCTACGAGCAGTACTTC	CASSLAQGPYEQYF
few	TRBV5-5	-	TRBJ1-5	TGTGCCAGCAGCTTCGGGAGCAATCAGCCCCAGCATTTT	CASSFGSNQPQHF
-	TRBV20-1	-	TRBJ2-3	TGCAGTGCTAGAGATCGGGATACGCAGTATTTT	CSARDRDTQYF
-	TRBV29-1	-	TRBJ1-1	TGCAGCGGATACCGGGGGGGGGCTAGGTTCTTT	CSGYRGGARFF
-	TRBV6-5	-	TRBJ2-3	TGTGCCAGCAGTTACCGGCGCGGGAACACAGATACGCAGTATTTT	CASSYRRGNTDTQYF
-	TRBV5-1	-	TRBJ1-5	TGCGCCAGCAGCTTGGGGGGCAAGGGCAATCAGCCCCAGCATTTT	CASSLGGKGNQPQHF
-	TRBV6-5	-	TRBJ1-1	TGTGCCAGCAAGGGGAGGACAGAAGCTTTCTTT	CASKGRTEAFF